Sequencing of this T cell receptor (beta chain) was carried out in a study of technical replicates of blood from a few donors. This CDR3 comprises 16 residues. Trimming cost V 3 bases and J 0 bases; bases outside gene matches: 5. Germline V gene lookup returns CDR1 MDHEN and CDR2 SYDVKM. Repertoires were generated with immunoSEQ multiplex PCR, while TCRdb's copy carries only in-frame clones and drops some. The sample shows approximately 70,000 clones, about nine tenths of them seen only once. The source of this sequence is a human donor in good health. Some clones in this sample may be carry-over from other donors' samples. V is TRBV28 and J is TRBJ2-7, with 10 bases matching TRBD1. Material for sequencing was T cells isolated from PBMCs. CDR3 nucleotides: TGTGCCAGCAGTTTCCTGGGACAGGGGAGCTCCTACGAGCAGTACTTC. Encoded protein: CASSFLGQGSSYEQYF.